This is a list of T cell receptor beta chains from one sample in a study of T cells after yellow fever vaccination. A single record per CDR3 protein comes from TCRdb applying MiXCR to the 5' RACE reads. This table has under 200,000 distinct CDR3 sequences, about 11% appearing once. Source: CD8+ T cells sorted from PBMCs, taken 15 days after the yellow fever booster vaccination. Receptors originate from a young man who received the YFV17D yellow fever vaccine. CDR3s include the opening cysteine and the closing phenylalanine or tryptophan.

v_call	j_call	cdr3_aa
TRBV27	TRBJ2-1	CASSQGSRVNEQFF
TRBV7-2	TRBJ2-3	CASSPRLAGFTDTQYF
TRBV5-1	TRBJ1-2	CASSLGLDRGNYGYTF
TRBV20-1	TRBJ2-4	CSASPRHRLAKNIQYF
TRBV12-3/TRBV12-4	TRBJ2-1	CASSLGGLAGSAGDEQFF
TRBV7-9	TRBJ2-1	CASRLGTDEQFF
TRBV6-6	TRBJ2-1	CASSYSNLDPLEQFF
TRBV6-6	TRBJ2-3	CASSYRQAPDTQYF
TRBV28	TRBJ1-2	CASSFEGFNYGYTF
TRBV11-2	TRBJ2-6	CASSGWETGANVLTF
TRBV19	TRBJ2-4	CASSGTGRMENIQYF
TRBV4-1	TRBJ2-2	CASSQKEGGGELFF
TRBV7-9	TRBJ2-7	CASSSDSSYEQYF
TRBV7-3	TRBJ2-2	CASSLKPGELFF
TRBV7-2	TRBJ2-4	CASSPLGRVYGVAKNIQYF